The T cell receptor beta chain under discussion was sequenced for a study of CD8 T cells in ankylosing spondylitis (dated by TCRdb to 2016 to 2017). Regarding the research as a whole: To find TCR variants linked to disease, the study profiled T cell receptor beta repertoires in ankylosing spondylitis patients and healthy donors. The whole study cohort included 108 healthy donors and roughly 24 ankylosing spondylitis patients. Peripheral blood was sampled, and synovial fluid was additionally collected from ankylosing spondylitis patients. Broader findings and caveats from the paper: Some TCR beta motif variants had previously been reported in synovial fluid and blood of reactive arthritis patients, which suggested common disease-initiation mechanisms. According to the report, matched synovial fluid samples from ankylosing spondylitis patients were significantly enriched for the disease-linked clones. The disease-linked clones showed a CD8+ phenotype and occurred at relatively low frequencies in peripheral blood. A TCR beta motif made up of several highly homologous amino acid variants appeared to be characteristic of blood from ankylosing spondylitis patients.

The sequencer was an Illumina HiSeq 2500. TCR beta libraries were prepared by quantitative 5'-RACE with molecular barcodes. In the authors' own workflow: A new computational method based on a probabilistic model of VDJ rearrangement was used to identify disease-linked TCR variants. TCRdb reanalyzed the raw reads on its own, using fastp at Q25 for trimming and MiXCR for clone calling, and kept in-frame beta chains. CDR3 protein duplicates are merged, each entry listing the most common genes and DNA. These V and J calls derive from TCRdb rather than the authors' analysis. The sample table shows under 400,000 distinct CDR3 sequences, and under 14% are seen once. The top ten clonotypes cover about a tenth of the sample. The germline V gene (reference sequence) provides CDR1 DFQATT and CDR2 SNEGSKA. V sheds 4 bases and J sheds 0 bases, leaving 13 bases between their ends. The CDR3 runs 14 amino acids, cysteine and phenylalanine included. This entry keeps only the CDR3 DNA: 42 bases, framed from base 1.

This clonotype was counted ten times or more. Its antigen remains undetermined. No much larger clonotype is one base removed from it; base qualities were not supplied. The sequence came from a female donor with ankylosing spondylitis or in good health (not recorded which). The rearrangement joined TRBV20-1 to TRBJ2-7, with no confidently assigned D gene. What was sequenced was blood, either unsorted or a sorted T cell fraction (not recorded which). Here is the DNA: TGCAGTGCTAATTCCTTGGTCTCCTCCTACGAGCAGTACTTC. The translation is CSANSLVSSYEQYF.